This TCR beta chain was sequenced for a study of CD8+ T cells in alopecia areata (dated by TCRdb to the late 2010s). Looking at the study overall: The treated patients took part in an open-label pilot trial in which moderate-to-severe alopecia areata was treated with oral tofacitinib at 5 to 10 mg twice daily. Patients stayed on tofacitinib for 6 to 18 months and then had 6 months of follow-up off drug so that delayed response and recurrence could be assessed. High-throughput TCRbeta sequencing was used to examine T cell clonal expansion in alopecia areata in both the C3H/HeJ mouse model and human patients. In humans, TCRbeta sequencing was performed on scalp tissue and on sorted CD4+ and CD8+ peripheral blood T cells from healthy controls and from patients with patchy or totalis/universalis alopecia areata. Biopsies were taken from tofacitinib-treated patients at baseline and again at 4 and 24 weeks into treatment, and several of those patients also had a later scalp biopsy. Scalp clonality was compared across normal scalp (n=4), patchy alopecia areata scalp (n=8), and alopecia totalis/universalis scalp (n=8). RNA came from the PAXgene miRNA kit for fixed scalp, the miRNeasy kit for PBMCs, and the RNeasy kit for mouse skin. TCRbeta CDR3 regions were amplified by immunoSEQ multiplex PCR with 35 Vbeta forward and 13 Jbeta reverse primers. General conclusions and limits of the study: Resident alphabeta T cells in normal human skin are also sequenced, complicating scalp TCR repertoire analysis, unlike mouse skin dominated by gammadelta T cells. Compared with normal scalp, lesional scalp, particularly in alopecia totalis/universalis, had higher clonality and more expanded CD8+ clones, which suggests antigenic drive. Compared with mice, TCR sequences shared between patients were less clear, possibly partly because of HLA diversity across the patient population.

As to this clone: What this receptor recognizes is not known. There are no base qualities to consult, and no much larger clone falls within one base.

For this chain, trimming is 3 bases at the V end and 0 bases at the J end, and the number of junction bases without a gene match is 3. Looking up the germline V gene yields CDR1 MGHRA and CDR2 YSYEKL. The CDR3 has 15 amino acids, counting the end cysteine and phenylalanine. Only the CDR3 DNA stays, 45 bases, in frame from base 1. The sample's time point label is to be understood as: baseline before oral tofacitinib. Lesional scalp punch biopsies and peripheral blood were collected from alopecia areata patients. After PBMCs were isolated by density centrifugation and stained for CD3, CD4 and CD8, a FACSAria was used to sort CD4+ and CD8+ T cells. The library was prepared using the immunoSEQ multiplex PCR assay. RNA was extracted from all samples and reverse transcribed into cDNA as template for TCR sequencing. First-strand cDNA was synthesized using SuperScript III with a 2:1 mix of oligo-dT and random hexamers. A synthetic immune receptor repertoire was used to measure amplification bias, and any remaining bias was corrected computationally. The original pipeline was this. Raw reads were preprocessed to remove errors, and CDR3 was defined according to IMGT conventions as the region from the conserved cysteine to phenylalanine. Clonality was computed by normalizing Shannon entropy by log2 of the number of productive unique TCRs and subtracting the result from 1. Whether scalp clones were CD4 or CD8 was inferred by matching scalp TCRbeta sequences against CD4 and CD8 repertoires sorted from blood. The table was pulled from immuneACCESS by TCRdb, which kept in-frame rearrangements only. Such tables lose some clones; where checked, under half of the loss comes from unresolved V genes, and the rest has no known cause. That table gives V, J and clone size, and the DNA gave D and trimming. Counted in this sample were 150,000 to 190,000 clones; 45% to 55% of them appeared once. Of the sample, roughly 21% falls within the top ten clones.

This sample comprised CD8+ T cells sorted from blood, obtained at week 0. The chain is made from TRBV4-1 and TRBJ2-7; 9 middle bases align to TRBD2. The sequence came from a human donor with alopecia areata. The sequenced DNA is TGCGCCAGCAGCCACCAGCGGGGGGCCTCCTACGAGCAGTACTTC. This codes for CASSHQRGASYEQYF.